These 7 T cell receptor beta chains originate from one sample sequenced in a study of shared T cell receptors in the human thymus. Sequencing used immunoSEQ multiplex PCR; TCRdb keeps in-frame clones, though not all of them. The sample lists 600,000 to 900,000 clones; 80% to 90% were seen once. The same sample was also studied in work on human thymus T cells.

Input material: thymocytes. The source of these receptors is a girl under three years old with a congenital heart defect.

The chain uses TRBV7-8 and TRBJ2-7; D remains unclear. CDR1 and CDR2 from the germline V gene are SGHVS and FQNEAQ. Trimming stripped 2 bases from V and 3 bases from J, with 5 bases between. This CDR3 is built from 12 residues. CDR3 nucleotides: TGTGCCAGCAGCTTACCCCGCTACGAGCAGTACTTC. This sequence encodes CASSLPRYEQYF.

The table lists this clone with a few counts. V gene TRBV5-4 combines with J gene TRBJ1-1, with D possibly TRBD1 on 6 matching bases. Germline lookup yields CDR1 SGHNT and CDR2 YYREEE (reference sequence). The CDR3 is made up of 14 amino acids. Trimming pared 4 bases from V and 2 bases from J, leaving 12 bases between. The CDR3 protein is CASSKRQDNTEAFF. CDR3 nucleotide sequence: TGTGCCAGCAGCAAACGACAGGACAACACTGAAGCTTTCTTT.

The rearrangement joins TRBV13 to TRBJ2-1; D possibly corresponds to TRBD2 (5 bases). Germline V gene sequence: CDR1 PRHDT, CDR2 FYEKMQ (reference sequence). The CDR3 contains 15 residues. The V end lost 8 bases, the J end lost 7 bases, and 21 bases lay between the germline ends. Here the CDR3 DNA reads TGTGCCAGCTCCCCGATCTTAGGTCCGGGAAATGAGCAGTTCTTC. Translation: CASSPILGPGNEQFF. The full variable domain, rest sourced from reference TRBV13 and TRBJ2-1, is AAGVIQSPRHLIKEKRETATLKCYPIPRHDTVYWYQQGPGQDPQFLISFYEKMQSDKGSIPDRFSAQQFSDYHSELNMSSLELGDSALYFCASSPILGPGNEQFFGPGTRLTVL.

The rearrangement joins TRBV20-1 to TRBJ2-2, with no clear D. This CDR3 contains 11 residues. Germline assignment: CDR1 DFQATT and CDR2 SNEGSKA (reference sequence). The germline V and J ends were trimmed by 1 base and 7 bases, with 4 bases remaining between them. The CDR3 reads CSARGHGELFF. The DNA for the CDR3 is TGCAGTGCTAGAGGGCACGGGGAGCTGTTTTTT.

The CDR3, as DNA: TGCGCCAGCGCCCCGACTCCGGTCTCTGGAAACACCATATATTTT. It yields the protein CASAPTPVSGNTIYF. The rearrangement links TRBV10-2 to TRBJ1-3; D is uncertain. Trimming removed 8 bases from V and 0 bases from J, with 14 bases in between. This CDR3 spans 15 amino acids. Germline V gene lookup returns CDR1 WSHSY and CDR2 SAAADI.

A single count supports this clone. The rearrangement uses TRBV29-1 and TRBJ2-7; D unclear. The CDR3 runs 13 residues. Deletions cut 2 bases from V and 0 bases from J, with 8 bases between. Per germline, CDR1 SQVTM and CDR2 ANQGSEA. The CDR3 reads CSVEQNNSYEQYF. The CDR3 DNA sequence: TGCAGCGTTGAACAGAACAACTCCTACGAGCAGTACTTC.

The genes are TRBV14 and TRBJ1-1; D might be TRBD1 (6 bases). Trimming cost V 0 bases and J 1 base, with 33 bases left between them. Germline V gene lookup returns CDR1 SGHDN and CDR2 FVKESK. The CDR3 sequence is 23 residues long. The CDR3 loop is CASSQESPGARKPPRRKNTEAFF. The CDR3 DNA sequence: TGTGCCAGCAGCCAAGAATCCCCAGGGGCTCGCAAGCCACCCCGTCGGAAGAACACTGAAGCTTTCTTT.